Presented here are 20 T cell receptor beta chains from one specimen sequenced in a study of OX40 agonist ivuxolimab in advanced cancers. Assay: immunoSEQ multiplex PCR; the TCRdb copy retains only in-frame clones and omits some. Among tens of thousands of clones listed, about 92% were seen once. The sequencing used CD4+ or CD8+ T cells sorted from blood, collected in a trial of the OX40 agonist ivuxolimab. All receptors come from an adult with an advanced solid tumor such as melanoma, head and neck, liver or kidney cancer.

This chain joins TRBV11-2 and TRBJ2-7, with 9 bases aligning to TRBD1. The CDR3 is 17 residues long. The ends lost 1 base at V and 3 bases at J; junction bases unmatched: 10. Per the germline V gene, CDR1 is SGHAT and CDR2 is FQNNGV. CDR3 DNA: TGTGCCAGCAGCTTAGGGGAACAGGGGGCGATAGGCTACGAGCAGTACTTC. This codes for CASSLGEQGAIGYEQYF. Based on the CDR3 plus reference TRBV11-2 and TRBJ2-7, the full variable domain is EAGVAQSPRYKIIEKRQSVAFWCNPISGHATLYWYQQILGQGPKLLIQFQNNGVVDDSQLPKDRFSAERLKGVDSTLKIQPAKLEDSAVYLCASSLGEQGAIGYEQYFGPGTRLTVT.

The chain links TRBV9 to TRBJ2-7; 7 positions agree with TRBD2. Trimming cost V 4 bases and J 5 bases; bases outside gene matches: 18. Germline V lookup: CDR1 SGDLS, CDR2 YYNGEE. CDR3 length: 17 residues. CDR3 DNA sequence: TGTGCCAGCAGCCTTGGAGGGGTTAGCGGGCCGGGCCACGAGCAGTACTTC. Translating gives CASSLGGVSGPGHEQYF.

The chain carries TRBV6-4 and TRBJ2-3; 8 bases match TRBD2. The trim removed 4 bases at V and 4 bases at J, leaving 10 bases unmatched. CDR1 MRHNA and CDR2 SNTAGT come from the germline V gene. CDR3 length: 16 residues. CDR3 region: CASSAAQRGISDTQYF. In DNA, the CDR3 is TGTGCCAGCAGTGCGGCCCAGCGGGGGATTTCAGATACGCAGTATTTT.

V gene TRBV7-2 combines with J gene TRBJ1-3; TRBD1 agrees at 7 bases. The V gene's germline CDR1 is SGHTA and CDR2 FQGNSA. The CDR3 consists of 11 residues. V lost 6 bases to trimming and J lost 8 bases; unmatched junction nucleotides: 1. DNA of the CDR3: TGTGCCAGCAGGACAGGGTACACCATATATTTT. This encodes CASRTGYTIYF.

The chain is built from TRBV11-2 and TRBJ2-7; 9 bases are shared with TRBD2. Germline assignment: CDR1 SGHAT and CDR2 FQNNGV. This CDR3 has 18 amino acids. V gave up 5 bases and J gave up 2 bases; unmatched junction bases: 16. The CDR3 spells CASSTPVAGVQWPYEQYF. The CDR3 coding sequence is TGTGCCAGCAGCACCCCGGTAGCGGGGGTTCAGTGGCCCTACGAGCAGTACTTC.

As DNA, the CDR3 is TGTGCCAGCAGCCAGGGATTGGCAGATACGCAGTATTTT. This sequence encodes CASSQGLADTQYF. The rearrangement links TRBV28 to TRBJ2-3, with D possibly matching TRBD1 (5 bases). The CDR3 length is 13 residues. Trimming stripped 6 bases from V and 4 bases from J, with 11 bases between. The V gene's germline CDR1 is MDHEN and CDR2 SYDVKM.

The sample holds one count of this clone. CDR3 coding DNA: TGTGCCATCAGTGAGACTACCCAAGAGACCCAGTACTTC. Its translation is CAISETTQETQYF. This chain connects TRBV10-3 to TRBJ2-5; D is unclear. The CDR3 consists of 13 residues. The ends were cut back, 2 bases at V and 1 base at J, with 5 bases in the middle. Germline-derived CDR1 and CDR2 are ENHRY and SYGVKD.

V and J are TRBV15 and TRBJ2-2; D ambiguous. Germline CDR1 LNHNV, CDR2 YYDKDF (reference sequence). Trimming took 4 bases from V and 2 from J, leaving 14 bases between them. The CDR3 extends over 16 amino acids. The CDR3 reads CATSTDRALNTGELFF. Here the CDR3 DNA reads TGTGCCACCAGCACCGACCGGGCCCTAAACACCGGGGAGCTGTTTTTT. Looking up the rest from reference TRBV15 and TRBJ2-2 gives the full variable domain: DAMVIQNPRYQVTQFGKPVTLSCSQTLNHNVMYWYQQKSSQAPKLLFHYYDKDFNNEADTPDNFQSRRPNTSFCFLDIRSPGLGDTAMYLCATSTDRALNTGELFFGEGSRLTVL.

V is TRBV19 and J is TRBJ2-1, with TRBD2 matching 12 bases. V lost 6 bases, J lost 2 bases, and 5 bases stayed unmatched. Germline assignment: CDR1 LNHDA and CDR2 SQIVND (reference sequence). This CDR3 comprises 16 residues. Here the CDR3 DNA reads TGTGCCAGTAGGGCGACTAGCGGGAGAGCCTACAATGAGCAGTTCTTC. Translated, it gives CASRATSGRAYNEQFF. The full variable domain, rest sourced from reference TRBV19 and TRBJ2-1, is DGGITQSPKYLFRKEGQNVTLSCEQNLNHDAMYWYRQDPGQGLRLIYYSQIVNDFQKGDIAEGYSVSREKKESFPLTVTSAQKNPTAFYLCASRATSGRAYNEQFFGPGTRLTVL.

The chain couples TRBV6-5 to TRBJ2-5; 10 bases agree with TRBD2. There are 15 residues in the CDR3. The V and J ends lost 2 bases and 1 base, in that order; junction bases with no gene match: 1. Germline CDR1 MNHEY, CDR2 SVGAGI. For the CDR3, the DNA is TGTGCCAGCAGTTACGGGACTAGCGCCCAAGAGACCCAGTACTTC. Protein product: CASSYGTSAQETQYF.

The V call is TRBV7-9, the J call TRBJ2-1, with 16 bases that match TRBD2. J gave up 5 bases and V 5 bases, and 9 bases lay outside the gene matches. The germline V gene has CDR1 SEHNR and CDR2 FQNEAQ (reference sequence). The CDR3 length is 18 residues. Written as DNA, the CDR3 is TGTGCCAGCAGCACCCGAACCGGGACTAGCGGGAGGGACAATGAGCAGTTCTTC. Translating gives CASSTRTGTSGRDNEQFF. Looking up the rest from reference TRBV7-9 and TRBJ2-1 gives the full variable domain: DTGVSQNPRHKITKRGQNVTFRCDPISEHNRLYWYRQTLGQGPEFLTYFQNEAQLEKSRLLSDRFSAERPKGSFSTLEIQRTEQGDSAMYLCASSTRTGTSGRDNEQFFGPGTRLTVL.

The chain has TRBV28 and TRBJ2-3, with D maybe TRBD2 (6 bases). CDR3 length: 17 residues. The germline V gene has CDR1 MDHEN and CDR2 SYDVKM. Trimming stripped 2 bases from V and 2 bases from J, with 17 bases between. CDR3 region: CASSLRPGRGTTDTQYF. In DNA form, the CDR3 reads TGTGCCAGCAGTTTACGTCCCGGCCGGGGGACCACAGATACGCAGTATTTT. The full variable domain, its missing parts supplied by reference TRBV28 and TRBJ2-3, is DVKVTQSSRYLVKRTGEKVFLECVQDMDHENMFWYRQDPGLGLRLIYFSYDVKMKEKGDIPEGYSVSREKKERFSLILESASTNQTSMYLCASSLRPGRGTTDTQYFGPGTRLTVL.

This clone showed up just once. This chain connects TRBV7-2 to TRBJ1-1; D is ambiguous. V gave up 5 bases and J gave up 2 bases, with 6 bases separating them. The CDR3 has 12 residues. The germline V gene has CDR1 SGHTA and CDR2 FQGNSA. The chain's CDR3 is CASSEYNTEAFF. CDR3 nucleotide sequence: TGTGCCAGCAGCGAGTACAACACTGAAGCTTTCTTT.

V is TRBV4-1 and J is TRBJ2-4, with 9 bases lining up with TRBD2. CDR1 and CDR2 (germline): MGHRA, YSYEKL. The CDR3 length is 16 residues. J gave up 12 bases and V 0 bases, and 12 bases lay outside the gene matches. The CDR3 is CASSQDQFAGGANQYF. The CDR3 DNA reads as TGCGCCAGCAGCCAAGATCAGTTCGCGGGGGGGGCTAATCAGTACTTC.

The chain couples TRBV7-2 to TRBJ2-7; TRBD2 matches at 13 bases. J lost 4 bases, V lost 1 base, and 7 bases had no gene match. In germline, CDR1 is SGHTA, CDR2 FQGNSA. This CDR3 spans 17 amino acids. The CDR3 sequence: CASSLVGTSGAQYEQYF. The CDR3 DNA sequence: TGTGCCAGCAGCTTAGTAGGGACTAGCGGGGCCCAGTACGAGCAGTACTTC.

V gene TRBV7-2 combines with J gene TRBJ2-7; D ambiguous. The germline V and J ends were trimmed by 0 bases and 3 bases, with 12 bases remaining between them. The germline gives CDR1 SGHTA, CDR2 FQGNSA. The CDR3 is 15 amino acids. The CDR3 is CASSLAWGKNYEQYF. The CDR3 DNA sequence: TGTGCCAGCAGCTTAGCCTGGGGTAAAAACTACGAGCAGTACTTC.

The chain links TRBV5-5 to TRBJ1-3; 7 bases agree with TRBD1. CDR3 size: 18 residues. CDR1 is SGHKS, CDR2 YYEKEE, per germline (reference sequence). The trim removed 1 base at V and 4 bases at J, leaving 14 bases unmatched. The CDR3 sequence is CASSLFDLDRSFGNTIYF. Here the CDR3 DNA reads TGTGCCAGCAGCTTGTTTGATCTGGACAGGAGCTTCGGAAACACCATATATTTT. Variable domain in full (rest from reference TRBV5-5 and TRBJ1-3): DAGVTQSPTHLIKTRGQQVTLRCSPISGHKSVSWYQQVLGQGPQFIFQYYEKEERGRGNFPDRFSARQFPNYSSELNVNALLLGDSALYLCASSLFDLDRSFGNTIYFGEGSWLTVV.

The rearrangement links TRBV30 to TRBJ2-2; perhaps TRBD1 as D (6 bases). CDR3 length: 14 residues. V was pared by 3 bases and J by 4 bases, with 12 bases between. Germline loops: CDR1 GTSNPN, CDR2 SVGIG (reference sequence). The CDR3 region is CAWRPGQLTGELFF. CDR3 bases: TGTGCCTGGAGGCCTGGACAGCTCACCGGGGAGCTGTTTTTT. The full variable domain, in which reference TRBV30 and TRBJ2-2 provide the parts outside the CDR3, is SQTIHQWPATLVQPVGSPLSLECTVEGTSNPNLYWYRQAAGRGLQLLFYSVGIGQISSEVPQNLSASRPQDRQFILSSKKLLLSDSGFYLCAWRPGQLTGELFFGEGSRLTVL.

The V call is TRBV7-7, the J call TRBJ1-5, with no clear D. The CDR3 covers 18 residues. Between the trimmed V and J ends, which lost 2 bases and 0 bases, there was a span of 17 bases. The germline gives CDR1 SSHAT, CDR2 FNYEAQ (reference sequence). DNA of the CDR3: TGTGCCAGCAGCTTACCGTTCCGGGCCCTTTATAGCAATCAGCCCCAGCATTTT. This gives the protein CASSLPFRALYSNQPQHF.

This chain connects TRBV10-2 to TRBJ1-1; 9 bases map to TRBD1. From germline, CDR1 is WSHSY and CDR2 SAAADI. The CDR3 has 15 residues. The ends lost 6 bases at V and 3 bases at J; junction bases unmatched: 8. CDR3 bases: TGCGCCAGCAGGGAAAGTGACAGGGGGGACACTGAAGCTTTCTTT. Its translation: CASRESDRGDTEAFF.